This TCR beta chain was captured by sequencing in a study of blood T cell repertoires in COVID-19 (dated by TCRdb to the early 2020s). Regarding the complete study: Samples from collaborators originated in the United States, Italy and Spain and spanned both the acute and convalescent phases of COVID-19. The prospective study material was composed of cDNA or gDNA derived from T cells, B-cell-depleted T cells, or PBMCs. Subjects who had been exposed to COVID-19, were actively infected with it, or had recovered from it provided the deeply sampled blood TCRbeta repertoires that made up the dataset. A freely available public database, intended as a resource for researchers studying the immune response to SARS-CoV-2, is where the repertoires were released. The samples were drawn from two sources: the first 160 participants of the ongoing ImmuneRACE study, and 950 to 1,500 subjects contributed by 6 global collaborators. Nearly every sample came with metadata listing a de-identified subject ID, COVID-19 status, age in years and sex. Where available, HLA class I and class II types were obtained from metadata supplied by the sample provider rather than from assay-based typing.

Whole blood was collected in K2EDTA tubes by collaborating institutions according to the institutions' own protocols. Collaborator samples were shipped for TCRbeta analysis as frozen whole blood, isolated PBMCs, or DNA extracted from either sample type. TCRbeta CDR3 regions were amplified from genomic DNA using the immunoSEQ Assay, a bias-controlled multiplex PCR. The authors' pipeline ran thus. The number of nucleated cells in each sample was estimated from the amplification of reference gene primers within the assay. To quantify the absolute abundance of each unique TCRbeta CDR3 rearrangement, sequence reads were collapsed and filtered. Productive Simpson clonality was computed per sample as the square root of Simpson's diversity index over productive rearrangements. The source is immuneACCESS, and TCRdb retained only in-frame sequences with V and J called. Part of the clones is not carried over; for the studies checked, unresolved V genes explain less than half of this, and the remainder is unexplained. V and J calls and clone size are those listed in that table; D and trimming were worked out from the DNA. This sample has about 89,000 clones in its table, and around 72% of those were observed once. Together, the top ten hold approximately 15% of the sample.

Remarks on this clone: Its specific antigen is unknown. No base quality information exists; no much larger clone differs at one position.

Here is what the overall study found, with its caveats: The quantity of clinical and demographic metadata differed by source and by participant and was supplied without curation.

CDR1 and CDR2 (SNHLY, FYNNEI) derive from the germline V gene. V was cut back by 8 bases and J by 4 bases, leaving a gap of 9 bases between them. The CDR3 starts with the cysteine, ends with the phenylalanine, and has 12 residues. Here the CDR3 DNA is all that survives: 36 bases in frame from base 1. The chain uses TRBV2 and TRBJ1-3, with an unclear D gene assignment. The specimen was peripheral blood. The receptor was derived from a woman aged 80 or older with acute or convalescent COVID-19. The CDR3 region: CASGGRGNTIYF. The DNA reads as follows: TGTGCCAGCGGTGGCCGGGGAAACACCATATATTTT.